This is a list of T cell receptor beta chains from one sample in a study of blood T cell repertoires in COVID-19. Assay used: immunoSEQ multiplex PCR; TCRdb lists only in-frame clones, some missing. The top ten hold about 9% of the sample, which has approximately 200,000 clones, around four fifths seen once. Material for sequencing was PBMCs or T cells enriched from blood (not recorded which). The receptors derive from a man in his forties who had recovered from COVID-19. CDR3s leave out the opening cysteine and the closing phenylalanine or tryptophan. Rows may omit the clone size; those that give it use once, few, many or a size class.

8 TRBJ2-5 TRBV20-1 - SATSETQY
11 TRBJ2-5 TRBV30 - AWSEDRVETQY
10 TRBJ1-2 TRBV12-2 - ASYRGNYGYT
12 TRBJ1-2 TRBV7-9 - ASSLQGQWSGYT
11 TRBJ2-7 TRBV7-2 few ASSLETGFQQY
13 TRBJ1-2 TRBV10-3 few ATSPGTGTIYGYT
12 TRBJ2-5 TRBV6-1 - ASSDPGIQETQY
14 TRBJ2-4 TRBV10-1 - ASSEAGGSAKNIQY
13 TRBJ1-4 TRBV30 - AWSAGYGLLEKLF
14 TRBJ2-7 TRBV9 - ASSVGTSGSSYEQY
18 TRBJ2-1 TRBV10-2 - ASSGKIAGGALSSYNEQF
10 TRBJ2-7 TRBV6-5 - ANDWSSYEQY
11 TRBJ1-2 TRBV12-3/TRBV12-4 few ASSRQGNYGYT
11 TRBJ2-1 TRBV7-2 - ASSLAGTGEQF
11 TRBJ2-5 TRBV18 - ASSRSGYETQY
11 TRBJ1-1 TRBV7-9 - ASSFRQGRRAF
12 TRBJ1-6 TRBV3-1/TRBV3-2 - ASSTTGGNSPLH
13 TRBJ2-2 TRBV5-1 - ASSLDGRGTGELF
12 TRBJ1-4 TRBV28 - ASISGGWRGKLF
12 TRBJ2-1 TRBV7-9 - ASPGGPSYNEQF
13 TRBJ2-1 TRBV9 once ASSVGVGGYNEQF
12 TRBJ1-1 TRBV6-2/TRBV6-3 - ASSNNYRNTEAF
13 TRBJ1-2 TRBV11-2 - ASSPGIGGVYGYT
13 TRBJ1-1 TRBV7-9 - ASSLDGRGNTEAF
14 TRBJ1-3 TRBV2 - ASSRQGANLGNTIY
12 TRBJ1-5 TRBV10-3 - AISDPTGHQPQH
12 TRBJ1-5 TRBV6-2/TRBV6-3 many ASSFIDSNQPQH
9 TRBJ1-2 TRBV20-1 - SAEHSYGYT
14 TRBJ2-1 TRBV27 - ASSDGGLVKVNEQF
12 TRBJ1-2 TRBV6-5 - ASSPLDRVEGYT
12 TRBJ1-4 TRBV5-4 - ASSLGGGNEKLF
11 TRBJ1-4 TRBV19 - ASSNYRGEKLF
13 TRBJ2-3 TRBV2 - ASSDPGTSTDTQY
15 TRBJ1-3 TRBV5-8 - ASRQQLAGIAGNTIY
14 TRBJ2-5 TRBV3-1/TRBV3-2 - ASSPGLAGVGETQY
13 TRBJ1-1 TRBV18 once ASSPGGGLDTEAF
15 TRBJ1-1 TRBV7-8 - ASTLSGRWGLNTEAF
14 TRBJ2-1 TRBV7-2 few ASRLSGTTEYNEQF
14 TRBJ2-2 TRBV7-2 - ASSPSTGLNTGELF
16 TRBJ1-2 TRBV18 - ASSPLTGQGNSHYGYT
13 TRBJ1-1 TRBV11-2 - ASSQRDNLITEAF
11 TRBJ2-7 TRBV7-2 - ASSPGLDYEQY
17 TRBJ2-1 TRBV7-3 - ASSLMSERLAEKYNEQF
9 TRBJ1-1 TRBV30 - ACISGQEAF
15 TRBJ1-6 TRBV18 - ASSPGGDREFNSPLH
12 TRBJ1-6 TRBV19 - ASSTLPYNSPLH
12 TRBJ2-3 TRBV10-3 once ATSSSVGSGTQY
12 TRBJ1-1 TRBV7-3 - ASSLDRGGTEAF
14 TRBJ1-2 TRBV15 - ATSTLRGGGRYGYT
13 TRBJ1-1 TRBV29-1 - SVVNGQALNTEAF
12 TRBJ2-7 TRBV15 - ATSRERSNREQY
15 TRBJ1-2 TRBV6-6 - ASSRIRDRGWDYGYT
14 TRBJ2-4 TRBV6-2/TRBV6-3 - ASSLAGLTGQNIQY
14 TRBJ2-1 TRBV4-1 - ASSQEGLAGINEQF
17 TRBJ2-5 TRBV3-1/TRBV3-2 - ASSPKGGGLVSARETQY
12 TRBJ2-7 TRBV18 - ASSPSTGFDEQY
10 TRBJ1-2 TRBV12-3/TRBV12-4 - ASSLGSYGYT